This T cell receptor beta chain was sequenced for a study of blood T cell repertoires in COVID-19. The overall study: Both acute and convalescent COVID-19 samples were obtained from the United States, Italy and Spain. T cells, B-cell-depleted T cells, or PBMCs supplied cDNA or gDNA.

CDR1 and CDR2 from the germline V gene are MDHEN and SYDVKM. Trimming stripped 7 bases from V and 7 bases from J, with 16 bases between. The CDR3 sequence is 13 residues long. In the source study's methods: Reference gene primers were amplified, and this amplification served to estimate nucleated cell counts. TCRdb's copy holds only in-frame clones and misses some; the assay was immunoSEQ multiplex PCR. V and J calls plus clone size are reproduced from that table; the DNA served to infer D and trimming. The top ten clones hold 9.8% of a sample with about 40,000 clones, around 90% of them seen once. This clone was recorded once.

Specimen: peripheral blood. This rearrangement joins TRBV28 to TRBJ1-2; perhaps TRBD1 as D (6 bases). The clonotype was recovered from a human donor in a cohort sampled during active COVID-19. The CDR3 sequence: CASTNTGMSGYTF. As DNA, the CDR3 is TGTGCCAGCACCAATACAGGGATGAGTGGCTACACCTTC.